This TCR beta chain was found in a study of Ad26.COV2.S vaccination and SARS-CoV-2 variants. Trimming took 6 bases from V and 5 from J, leaving 10 bases between them. The CDR3 has 11 amino acids. Germline-derived CDR1 and CDR2 are SQVTM and ANQGSEA. The table came from immunoSEQ multiplex PCR; TCRdb's copy has only in-frame clones and leaves some out. The data contain hundreds of thousands of clones, roughly 90% of them singletons. As to treatment: 19 received Ad26.COV2.S at low or high dose, single or two shots; roughly five received placebo; per-sample allocation not given. Sampling was performed 63 days after the first vaccine or placebo injection.

Sequenced here: peripheral blood, sampled in a trial of Ad26.COV2.S vaccine versus placebo. This sequence joins TRBV29-1 and TRBJ2-5; no reliable D call. This TCR was sampled from a person between 18 and 65 years old who received the Ad26.COV2.S COVID-19 vaccine or a placebo. Here the CDR3 reads CSVVLGETQYF. The CDR3 DNA follows: TGCAGCGTAGTCTTAGGGGAGACCCAGTACTTC. Full variable domain (outside the CDR3, taken from reference TRBV29-1 and TRBJ2-5): SAVISQKPSRDICQRGTSLTIQCQVDSQVTMMFWYRQQPGQSLTLIATANQGSEATYESGFVIDKFPISRPNLTFSTLTVSNMSPEDSSIYLCSVVLGETQYFGPGTRLLVL.